This T cell receptor beta chain originates from a study of T cells in localized non-small cell lung cancer. Study-wide results and limits: Higher blood T cell density went with longer overall survival.

Generated by immunoSEQ multiplex PCR, the TCRdb table keeps only in-frame clones and is missing some. This sample has around 130,000 clones, with 80% to 90% found just once. The CDR3 extends over 14 amino acids. V gave up 4 bases and J gave up 6 bases; unmatched junction bases: 7. Germline V gives CDR1 SGDLS, CDR2 YYNGEE. Notes on this clone: The antigen is not known.

The TCR originated in a female donor older than 55 with stage I lung adenocarcinoma. Sequences were derived from peripheral blood, sampled before any cancer treatment. J is TRBJ1-3 and V is TRBV9, with 7 bases identical to TRBD1. In DNA, the CDR3 is TGTGCCAGCAGCCCCCGGGACAGCTTAAACACCATATATTTT. It is translated as CASSPRDSLNTIYF.